This T cell receptor (beta chain) was identified during a study of blood T cell repertoires in COVID-19. Background on the study: Spain, Italy and the United States supplied samples that represented acute and convalescent COVID-19.

Assay: immunoSEQ multiplex PCR; the TCRdb copy retains only in-frame clones and omits some. The top ten hold roughly an eighth of the sample, which has 200,000 to 300,000 clones, roughly 88% seen once. CDR3 length: 14 residues. Trimming took 1 base from V and 3 from J; bases not matched to a gene: 0. Germline CDR1 reads LNHDA; CDR2 reads SQIVND (reference sequence). The sequence was obtained from a man older than 75 with acute or convalescent COVID-19. This chain links TRBV19 with TRBJ2-1; TRBD1 matches 7 bases. The specimen sequenced was peripheral blood. As DNA, the CDR3 is TGTGCCAGTAGTATAGGGACAGGCTACAATGAGCAGTTCTTC. Amino acid sequence: CASSIGTGYNEQFF.